One and the same sample provided the 30 T cell receptor beta chains below, sequenced in a study of blood T cell repertoires in COVID-19. The protocol was immunoSEQ multiplex PCR, while the TCRdb copy is restricted to in-frame clones and leaves out a portion. The table lists about 250,000 clones, about 91% of them singletons. Sequenced material: peripheral blood. Receptor source: a middle-aged woman who had recovered from COVID-19.

The chain carries TRBV10-1 and TRBJ2-1; TRBD2 matches 9 bases. CDR3 length: 17 amino acids. J lost 8 bases, V lost 4 bases, and 15 bases had no gene match. Germline V gives CDR1 WNHNN, CDR2 SYGVQD (reference sequence). The CDR3 here is CASSGPSRREGRDEQFF. The CDR3 coding sequence is TGCGCCAGCAGTGGGCCCTCACGGCGGGAGGGCCGGGATGAGCAGTTCTTC.

This clone showed up just once. V and J are TRBV5-1 and TRBJ1-4; D is ambiguous. CDR1 SGHRS and CDR2 YFSETQ come from the germline V gene. The CDR3 contains 19 residues. V lost 0 bases to trimming and J lost 0 bases, with 18 bases between them. CDR3: CASSLVPGPQEATNEKLFF. The CDR3 nucleotides are TGCGCCAGCAGCTTGGTACCGGGCCCCCAGGAGGCAACTAATGAAAAACTGTTTTTT.

This chain uses TRBV11-2 with TRBJ2-3, with D perhaps matching TRBD2 (7 bases). The CDR3 contains 15 residues. CDR1 and CDR2 from the germline V gene are SGHAT and FQNNGV. The V end lost 4 bases, the J end lost 5 bases, and 16 bases lay between the germline ends. CDR3 amino acids: CASSSPRGGRDTQYF. As DNA, the CDR3 is TGTGCCAGCAGCTCTCCAAGGGGGGGGAGAGATACGCAGTATTTT. The full variable domain, in which reference TRBV11-2 and TRBJ2-3 provide the parts outside the CDR3, is EAGVAQSPRYKIIEKRQSVAFWCNPISGHATLYWYQQILGQGPKLLIQFQNNGVVDDSQLPKDRFSAERLKGVDSTLKIQPAKLEDSAVYLCASSSPRGGRDTQYFGPGTRLTVL.

This CDR3 reads CASSFPDRGLADTYEQYF. The CDR3 DNA reads as TGTGCCAGCAGTTTTCCTGACAGGGGACTAGCGGATACCTACGAGCAGTACTTC. The chain couples TRBV28 to TRBJ2-7; 11 nucleotides agree with TRBD2. Trimming took 3 bases from V and 2 from J; bases not matched to a gene: 12. The CDR3 is 18 amino acids. Germline loops: CDR1 MDHEN, CDR2 SYDVKM.

This clone was detected once. The CDR3 bases are TGTGCCAGCAGTCTCTCTCTCTCTAGTCAGCCCCAGCATTTT. Translated, it gives CASSLSLSSQPQHF. The J gene is TRBJ1-5, the V gene TRBV6-5; the D is unclear. Germline lookup yields CDR1 MNHEY and CDR2 SVGAGI. Deletions cut 5 bases from V and 6 bases from J, with 14 bases between. CDR3 size: 14 residues.

This chain joins TRBV7-2 and TRBJ2-5, with D uncertain. The CDR3 is 14 amino acids. Per germline, CDR1 SGHTA and CDR2 FQGNSA. Trimming took off 0 bases at V and 3 bases at J, with 8 bases between the two ends. DNA of the CDR3: TGTGCCAGCAGCTTAGCGTTTTCAAAAGAGACCCAGTACTTC. This encodes CASSLAFSKETQYF.

This chain uses TRBV28 with TRBJ2-3, with D perhaps matching TRBD2 (6 bases). Trimming shortened V by 5 bases and J by 0 bases, and 21 bases separated the two germline ends. CDR3 length equals 18 residues. Germline V gene data show CDR1 as MDHEN and CDR2 as SYDVKM. Here the CDR3 reads CASSPGGVRVVSTDTQYF. CDR3 nucleotide sequence: TGTGCCAGCAGTCCCGGAGGGGTAAGGGTAGTTAGCACAGATACGCAGTATTTT.

This clone was recorded once. The chain is built from TRBV18 and TRBJ1-4, with TRBD1 matching over 8 bases. CDR3 length: 16 residues. Germline V gene lookup returns CDR1 KGHSH and CDR2 LQKENI. V was clipped by 4 bases and J by 8 bases; unmatched bases: 12. The CDR3 loop reads CASSREEDREEEKLFF. The DNA of the CDR3 is TGTGCCAGCTCACGAGAAGAGGACAGGGAGGAAGAAAAACTGTTTTTT.

This rearrangement joins TRBV28 to TRBJ1-5; D is ambiguous. Germline CDR1 is MDHEN and CDR2 is SYDVKM. There are 15 residues in the CDR3. V dropped 5 bases and J dropped 1 base, with 12 bases sitting between them. CDR3: CASSRWAESNQPQHF. The CDR3 DNA reads TGTGCCAGCAGTCGATGGGCCGAGAGCAATCAGCCCCAGCATTTT.

V and J are TRBV5-6 and TRBJ1-4, with 7 bases that match TRBD1. This CDR3 has 13 residues. After removal of 4 bases from V and 8 bases from J, the junction contained 5 bases not matched to a gene. CDR1 is SGHDT, CDR2 YYEEEE, per germline. The CDR3 sequence is CASSLTGAEKLFF. The CDR3 DNA reads TGTGCCAGCAGCCTAACAGGGGCAGAAAAACTGTTTTTT. Looking up the rest from reference TRBV5-6 and TRBJ1-4 gives the full variable domain: DAGVTQSPTHLIKTRGQQVTLRCSPKSGHDTVSWYQQALGQGPQFIFQYYEEEERQRGNFPDRFSGHQFPNYSSELNVNALLLGDSALYLCASSLTGAEKLFFGSGTQLSVL.

V is TRBV27 and J is TRBJ1-2; the D gene is possibly TRBD1 (5 bases). The V gene's germline CDR1 is MNHEY and CDR2 SMNVEV (reference sequence). The CDR3 covers 15 residues. Trimming removed 2 bases at V and 8 bases at J, with 18 bases between. The CDR3 DNA reads TGTGCCAGCAGTTTAACCAGACAGACCCGAAGCGGCTACACCTTC. Encoded protein: CASSLTRQTRSGYTF.

DNA for the CDR3: TGCGCCAGCAGCTTGGACTTGGCCGGGGGGGAGCAGTACTTC. The encoded protein is CASSLDLAGGEQYF. The genes are TRBV5-1 and TRBJ2-7, with 7 bases identical to TRBD2. The CDR3 runs to 14 residues. Germline CDR1 SGHRS, CDR2 YFSETQ. J was trimmed by 7 bases and V by 0 bases; bases with no gene match: 7.

This clone was detected once. CDR3 DNA sequence: TGCGCCAGCAGCCGCCGGGACAGGAGCTCCTACAATGAGCAGTTCTTC. Protein sequence: CASSRRDRSSYNEQFF. The chain joins TRBV4-3 to TRBJ2-1; 8 nucleotides line up with TRBD1. V shed 4 bases and J 0 bases; nucleotides not matched to a gene: 5. This CDR3 contains 16 residues. Germline V gene data show CDR1 as LGHNA and CDR2 as YSLEER.

This clone showed up just a few times. CDR3 region: CASSTAGTENQPQHF. CDR3 nucleotides: TGTGCCAGTAGTACGGCCGGGACAGAGAATCAGCCCCAGCATTTT. This chain joins TRBV19 and TRBJ1-5, with 7 bases matching TRBD1. The germline V gene has CDR1 LNHDA and CDR2 SQIVND (reference sequence). V was clipped by 4 bases and J by 4 bases; unmatched bases: 7. The CDR3 length is 15 residues.

This clone was picked up one time. The chain links TRBV5-4 to TRBJ2-1, with TRBD1 identical over 8 bases. This CDR3 has 12 amino acids. Losses at the gene ends were 7 bases for V and 10 bases for J; bases not matched to a gene: 7. Germline-derived CDR1 and CDR2 are SGHNT and YYREEE (reference sequence). The DNA of the CDR3 is TGTGCCAGCGGCCGACAGGGGTGGGAGCAGTTCTTC. Amino acid sequence: CASGRQGWEQFF.

The rearrangement uses TRBV30 and TRBJ1-3, with D maybe TRBD1 (5 bases). The CDR3 length is 15 residues. Germline assignment: CDR1 GTSNPN and CDR2 SVGIG (reference sequence). The V and J ends lost 0 bases and 8 bases respectively, with 17 bases between them. CDR3 amino acids: CAWSVKTNWGDTIYF. CDR3 DNA sequence: TGTGCCTGGAGTGTTAAAACAAACTGGGGGGACACCATATATTTT.

V and J are TRBV12-3 or TRBV12-4 and TRBJ2-3; 8 nucleotides agree with TRBD1. Trimming took 7 bases from V and 4 from J; bases not matched to a gene: 4. The CDR3 contains 13 residues. The CDR3 DNA follows: TGTGCCAGCACAGGGGGCAGAGCAGATACGCAGTATTTT. Residues: CASTGGRADTQYF.

The chain's CDR3 is CASSLVGTGSYEQYF. The CDR3, as DNA: TGTGCCAGCAGTTTAGTTGGGACAGGGTCCTACGAGCAGTACTTC. The chain links TRBV28 to TRBJ2-7; 9 nucleotides align to TRBD1. V gave up 2 bases and J gave up 1 base; unmatched junction bases: 3. This CDR3 is built from 15 residues. Per the germline V gene, CDR1 is MDHEN and CDR2 is SYDVKM.

The genes are TRBV28 and TRBJ2-5; 7 nucleotides line up with TRBD1. V trimming: 5 bases; J trimming: 7 bases; junction bases outside the gene matches: 4. This CDR3 has 12 amino acids. Germline assignment: CDR1 MDHEN and CDR2 SYDVKM. CDR3 bases: TGTGCCAGCAGTGAGGACAGGCGGACCCAGTACTTC. It translates to CASSEDRRTQYF.

The chain is built from TRBV28 and TRBJ1-1; 12 nucleotides align to TRBD1. The CDR3 is 13 amino acids. V was clipped by 6 bases and J by 7 bases; unmatched bases: 3. The germline CDR1 and CDR2 sequences are MDHEN and SYDVKM. The CDR3 DNA reads as TGTGCCAGCAGAGGGACAGGGGGCGGTGAAGCTTTCTTT. It specifies CASRGTGGGEAFF.

The rearrangement links TRBV19 to TRBJ1-2, with a weak D call TRBD1 (5 bases). The germline V and J ends were trimmed by 5 bases and 4 bases, with 14 bases remaining between them. The CDR3 covers 14 residues. In germline, CDR1 is LNHDA, CDR2 SQIVND (reference sequence). The DNA for the CDR3 is TGTGCCAGTAGTCCCGGTCAGGGTGGCTATGGCTACACCTTC. Its protein product is CASSPGQGGYGYTF.

The chain combines TRBV7-2 with TRBJ2-3, with 11 bases identical to TRBD2. With V trimmed by 5 bases and J by 3 bases, 7 bases remained unmatched. The CDR3 covers 16 residues. Per germline, CDR1 SGHTA and CDR2 FQGNSA. CDR3 DNA sequence: TGTGCCAGCAGCATCGTAGCGGGGGGGCCGACAGATACGCAGTATTTT. This encodes CASSIVAGGPTDTQYF.

CDR3 residues: CASSEGGLMGGFF. The CDR3 DNA reads as TGTGCCAGCAGTGAAGGGGGCCTTATGGGTGGGTTCTTC. The genes are TRBV2 and TRBJ2-1, with a possible D match to TRBD1 (5 bases). V was cut by 1 base and J by 15 bases, with 16 bases left in between. Germline V CDR1 and CDR2: SNHLY, FYNNEI. The CDR3 extends over 13 amino acids.

The V gene is TRBV2, the J gene TRBJ1-6; 9 bases agree with TRBD1. J gave up 9 bases and V 6 bases, and 9 bases lay outside the gene matches. This CDR3 has 15 amino acids. In germline, CDR1 is SNHLY, CDR2 FYNNEI. Here the CDR3 DNA reads TGTGCCAGCAGGGGGACGGGACAGGGTAGTTCACCCCTCCACTTT. It codes for CASRGTGQGSSPLHF.

This clone has just one count. The genes are TRBV19 and TRBJ1-2, with a tentative D call TRBD1 (6 bases). This CDR3 spans 16 amino acids. The V gene lost 5 bases and the J gene lost 2 bases, with 18 bases spanning the gap. Germline lookup yields CDR1 LNHDA and CDR2 SQIVND (reference sequence). This CDR3 reads CASSLQTGAGNYGYTF. The CDR3 nucleotides are TGTGCCAGTAGTCTCCAGACAGGAGCCGGGAACTATGGCTACACCTTC.

CDR3 sequence (DNA): TGTGCCAGCTCAGGGACAGCCTCCTACGAGCAGTACTTC. Residues: CASSGTASYEQYF. J is TRBJ2-7 and V is TRBV6-5, with 7 bases identical to TRBD1. The germline CDR1 and CDR2 sequences are MNHEY and SVGAGI. Germline trimming cut 8 bases from V and 0 bases from J; bases unmatched to any gene: 4. This CDR3 is built from 13 residues.

This clone appeared a few times. The chain recombines TRBV6-6 with TRBJ2-3; possible D gene TRBD1, 6 bases. The CDR3 has 13 residues. V was cut by 4 bases and J by 12 bases, with 17 bases left in between. Germline loops: CDR1 MNHNY, CDR2 SVGAGI (reference sequence). The CDR3 spells CASSSNRDTNQYF. As DNA, the CDR3 is TGTGCCAGCAGTTCTAACCGGGACACCAACCAGTATTTT.

The V gene is TRBV27, the J gene TRBJ1-6; D perhaps matches TRBD1 (5 bases). V lost 5 bases to trimming and J lost 12 bases, with 14 bases between them. The CDR3 length is 13 residues. The germline gives CDR1 MNHEY, CDR2 SMNVEV (reference sequence). The CDR3 coding sequence is TGTGCCAGCAGTCTCACAGGTTGGGGACCCCTCCACTTT. It codes for CASSLTGWGPLHF.

V is TRBV5-7 and J is TRBJ2-7; TRBD2 agrees at 11 bases. TRBV5-7 belongs to the ORF category, with a function that is uncertain. V shed 4 bases, J shed 3 bases, and the junction held 6 bases outside the gene matches. This CDR3 is 15 amino acids long. CDR3 nucleotides: TGTGCCAGCAGCGGAACTAGCGGGAGTCTCTACGAGCAGTACGTC. It encodes CASSGTSGSLYEQYV.

The chain joins TRBV29-1 to TRBJ2-1; no clear D. CDR1 is SQVTM and CDR2 is ANQGSEA in the germline V gene. This CDR3 has 12 residues. Trimming pared 4 bases from V and 3 bases from J, leaving 7 bases between. Here the CDR3 reads CSVGADYNEQFF. The CDR3 DNA follows: TGCAGCGTTGGTGCAGACTACAATGAGCAGTTCTTC.